Presented here are 17 T cell receptor beta chains from one specimen sequenced in a study of identical twins. One entry per CDR3 protein, called by TCRdb with MiXCR from the 5' RACE reads. The data hold 350,000 or so distinct CDR3 sequences, with 9% to 15% observed a single time. These data also formed part of another study, on yellow fever vaccine responses in identical twins.

The sample was CD8+ T cells sorted from blood. These receptors came from a woman between 18 and 29 years old in good health.

This chain links TRBV24-1 with TRBJ1-1; D remains unclear. The V gene's germline CDR1 is KGHDR and CDR2 SFDVKD. The V gene lost 2 bases and the J gene lost 7 bases, with 7 bases spanning the gap. The CDR3 is 12 amino acids. The CDR3 spells CATSDSGSEAFF. The CDR3 DNA reads as TGTGCCACCAGTGATTCCGGCAGTGAAGCTTTCTTT.

This clonotype appeared a few times. The J gene is TRBJ1-2, the V gene TRBV6-5; 8 bases match TRBD1. After removal of 4 bases from V and 2 bases from J, the junction contained 6 bases not matched to a gene. The length of the CDR3 is 15 residues. Germline assignment: CDR1 MNHEY and CDR2 SVGAGI. CDR3 coding DNA: TGTGCCAGCAGTTCCTGGACAGGGACGAACTATGGCTACACCTTC. This gives the protein CASSSWTGTNYGYTF.

The rearrangement links TRBV20-1 to TRBJ2-5, with D maybe TRBD2 (6 bases). The CDR3 runs to 14 residues. The V gene's germline CDR1 is DFQATT and CDR2 SNEGSKA (reference sequence). The ends were cut back, 6 bases at V and 4 bases at J, with 18 bases in the middle. CDR3 sequence (DNA): TGCAGTGCCGGCGGAGGGGTTGGATTAGAGACCCAGTACTTC. This gives the protein CSAGGGVGLETQYF.

The CDR3 sequence is CASSLSTPGTEAFF. CDR3 nucleotides: TGTGCCAGCAGCTTAAGTACCCCGGGCACTGAAGCTTTCTTT. V and J are TRBV13 and TRBJ1-1, with D unresolved. V was trimmed by 2 bases and J by 4 bases, leaving 11 bases between them. Germline assignment: CDR1 PRHDT and CDR2 FYEKMQ (reference sequence). This CDR3 has 14 residues.

Only a few counts were recorded for this clonotype. This chain connects TRBV5-1 to TRBJ2-7, with D possibly being TRBD2 (6 bases). Looked up from germline, CDR1 is SGHRS and CDR2 is YFSETQ. The CDR3 consists of 15 residues. Trimming took 3 bases from V and 2 from J, leaving 15 bases between them. The CDR3 DNA is TGCGCCAGCAGCTCCGGAGGGACGGAAACCTACGAGCAGTACTTC. This encodes CASSSGGTETYEQYF. Full variable domain (missing parts from reference TRBV5-1 and TRBJ2-7): KAGVTQTPRYLIKTRGQQVTLSCSPISGHRSVSWYQQTPGQGLQFLFEYFSETQRNKGNFPGRFSGRQFSNSRSEMNVSTLELGDSALYLCASSSGGTETYEQYFGPGTRLTVT.

V usage is TRBV6-2 or TRBV6-3 and J usage is TRBJ2-7; D unresolved. This CDR3 has 15 residues. Trimming shortened V by 2 bases and J by 0 bases, and 11 bases separated the two germline ends. The germline V gene encodes CDR1 MNHEY and CDR2 SVGEGT. In DNA, the CDR3 is TGTGCCAGCAGTTACGGGTCGGTTAGCTCCTACGAGCAGTACGTC. It encodes CASSYGSVSSYEQYV.

For this clonotype: One junction end does not reproduce the germline sequence, and a read error may be involved. The chain uses TRBV2 and TRBJ2-1; 10 nucleotides line up with TRBD1. There are 19 residues in the CDR3. Germline V CDR1 and CDR2: SNHLY, FYNNEI. The CDR3 region is CTSCLETGGRGLVYNEQFF. The CDR3 DNA follows: TGTACCAGCTGTTTGGAGACAGGGGGCCGAGGTCTCGTTTACAATGAGCAGTTCTTC.

This clonotype was counted at least ten times. J is TRBJ1-1 and V is TRBV12-3 or TRBV12-4; 9 bases are a match to TRBD1. The CDR3 has 16 amino acids. After removal of 6 bases from V and 0 bases from J, the junction contained 8 bases not matched to a gene. The CDR3 spells CASRHGTGNMNTEAFF. In DNA form, the CDR3 reads TGTGCCAGCAGGCACGGGACAGGGAATATGAACACTGAAGCTTTCTTT.

This clonotype appeared a few times. The V call is TRBV29-1, the J call TRBJ2-7; 7 bases fit TRBD2. J was trimmed by 2 bases and V by 6 bases; bases with no gene match: 7. The CDR3 is 13 amino acids. Germline V CDR1 and CDR2: SQVTM, ANQGSEA. In DNA form, the CDR3 reads TGCAGCGTGGAGAAGCGGGGCCCCTACGAGCAGTACTTC. It translates to CSVEKRGPYEQYF.

This clonotype showed up just a few times. The rearrangement uses TRBV9 and TRBJ1-2; D gene uncertain. The V end lost 7 bases, the J end lost 6 bases, and 10 bases lay between the germline ends. This CDR3 has 11 amino acids. Germline CDR1 is SGDLS and CDR2 is YYNGEE. CDR3 sequence (DNA): TGTGCCAGCGGTCCAAGGGATGGCTACACCTTC. It specifies CASGPRDGYTF.

This clonotype was observed a few times. V gene TRBV12-3 or TRBV12-4 combines with J gene TRBJ2-1; 11 positions agree with TRBD1. After removal of 4 bases from V and 5 bases from J, the junction contained 10 bases not matched to a gene. CDR3 length: 17 residues. CDR3 sequence (DNA): TGTGCCAGCAGTTCAACCCCCGGGACAGGGGGTAACAATGAGCAGTTCTTC. Encoded protein: CASSSTPGTGGNNEQFF.

This clonotype was observed a few times. This chain links TRBV13 with TRBJ2-7; 9 bases are a match to TRBD1. This CDR3 spans 19 amino acids. With V trimmed by 6 bases and J by 0 bases, 18 bases remained unmatched. Germline CDR1 PRHDT, CDR2 FYEKMQ (reference sequence). CDR3 coding DNA: TGTGCCAGCAGTACCGGGACAGGGTATTTCGGGGGGAACTCCTACGAGCAGTACTTC. Its translation: CASSTGTGYFGGNSYEQYF.

This clonotype showed up many times. The CDR3 reads CASSLWNQETQYF. In DNA, the CDR3 is TGCGCCAGCAGCTTATGGAATCAAGAGACCCAGTACTTC. The J gene is TRBJ2-5, the V gene TRBV5-1; D is unclear. Trimming stripped 2 bases from V and 2 bases from J, with 7 bases between. Germline V gene lookup returns CDR1 SGHRS and CDR2 YFSETQ. This CDR3 spans 13 amino acids.

Ten or more counts support this clonotype. The chain recombines TRBV5-1 with TRBJ1-2; 7 positions match TRBD1. The germline V gene encodes CDR1 SGHRS and CDR2 YFSETQ. The CDR3 contains 15 residues. Germline trimming cut 2 bases from V and 6 bases from J; bases unmatched to any gene: 10. CDR3 DNA sequence: TGCGCCAGCAGCTTCTCCCGGGACAGTGATAATGGCTACACCTTC. Its protein product is CASSFSRDSDNGYTF.

This clonotype was seen only a few times. The CDR3 nucleotides read TGTGCCAGCAGCTTACTCGGTAGCGGGAGTGGAGCAGATACGCAGTATTTT. Translation gives CASSLLGSGSGADTQYF. This rearrangement joins TRBV11-2 to TRBJ2-3, with 9 bases lining up with TRBD2. This CDR3 comprises 17 residues. The germline gives CDR1 SGHAT, CDR2 FQNNGV. After removal of 2 bases from V and 4 bases from J, the junction contained 10 bases not matched to a gene.

This chain uses TRBV27 with TRBJ1-1; TRBD1 aligns across 9 bases. The CDR3 length is 18 residues. Trimming at V came to 8 bases and at J to 1 base, leaving 17 bases not matched to a gene. Germline V gene data show CDR1 as MNHEY and CDR2 as SMNVEV (reference sequence). Here the CDR3 DNA reads TGTGCCAGCCAGCAATCGGGACAGGGCTCTCTTCGGAACACTGAAGCTTTCTTT. Translated: CASQQSGQGSLRNTEAFF.

The V call is TRBV11-2, the J call TRBJ2-7; D is possibly TRBD1 (6 bases). In germline, CDR1 is SGHAT, CDR2 FQNNGV. This CDR3 region has 14 residues. Trimming removed 5 bases from V and 3 bases from J, with 14 bases in between. The DNA for the CDR3 is TGTGCCAGCAGCGCCCCGGGACAAATCTACGAGCAGTACGTC. Translated: CASSAPGQIYEQYV.